This T cell receptor beta chain stems from a study of cytomegalovirus exposure and HLA in healthy donors (dated by TCRdb to about 2017). The study in broad terms: An earlier analysis of several hundred of the donors reported approximately 300 Gb of sequence data and around 110 million unique TCR beta sequences obtained from about 180 million T cells. About 330 gigabases of sequencing data and around 80 million unique TCR sequences made up an early release that covered several hundred HLA-typed donors. The genetic ancestry cluster associated with self-reported Caucasian donors included roughly 84% of the roughly 400 genotyped donors. The study aimed to test whether signatures of past pathogen exposure could be identified by cataloging public T cell receptors. The T cell repertoires of around 730 subjects were profiled by immunosequencing and related to cytomegalovirus serostatus. Besides the first cohort of 666 subjects, a separate validation cohort made up of roughly 120 different subjects was used. The study combined high-throughput TCR immunosequencing, statistical association of individual TCRs with disease status, and machine learning to predict cytomegalovirus infection status. A later analysis re-examined previously published TCR beta repertoires from just over 650 donors and added high-resolution HLA genotyping to investigate patterns of TCR occurrence. In the later analysis, no new phenotypic data were used to find candidate immune exposures; instead, reliance was placed on TCR beta sequences and their occurrence across donors. An earlier analysis of roughly 600 of the donors used high-throughput TCR beta sequencing to judge whether each TCR beta V gene segment behaved as functional or pseudogenic. Donor age, sex, ethnicity and CMV serostatus were collected together with the repertoire data. A later genetic analysis used genome-wide SNP genotypes for about 55% of the 666 donors, treating that subset as a discovery cohort. Every discovery cohort repertoire had been produced on one sequencing platform. Both class I and class II loci were covered by HLA typing, at four-digit resolution. Typing coverage varied by locus: about 620-630 donors for A, B, C, DRB1 and DQB1; more than 500 for DQA1; around 570 for DPA1; approximately 450 for DPB1. Because of strong linkage in the cohort, roughly five DR-DQ haplotypes were treated as single units for association and clustering. On average, around 230,000 unique TCR beta nucleotide sequences were sequenced per donor among several hundred genotyped donors of the cohort, with roughly 18% of those sequences being non-productive. General study outcomes and caveats: Linkage disequilibrium might explain the correlated functional status among segregating V segments, but an unknown experimental factor could not be ruled out. For the cohort, immune exposure information was limited to CMV serostatus. Broadly in line with IMGT annotations, most TCR beta V segments showed up in productive rearrangements about 90% or about 30% of the time in an earlier analysis of approximately 640 of the donors. A group of highly shared sequence variants was considered likely to be a technical artifact of the sequencing pipeline. A further reported finding was that TCR beta sequences accurately predicted the HLA-A and HLA-B alleles for most subjects in the first cohort. Because HLA typing was missing for some donors at each locus, association tests included only the typed subset. The authors suggested that the approach could potentially be generalized to other disease states and immunological phenotypes. A later analysis associated 17,000 or so TCR beta sequences with specific HLA alleles at a false discovery rate of 0.05. Because counts were too low, approximately 18 rarely observed V segments, including chromosome 9 orphons, were excluded from the earlier analysis of around 640 of the donors. Only TCR beta chains were sequenced in this cohort, and the absence of alpha or paired-chain data limited detectable features. An association between a missense DCLRE1C variant and V-gene and J-gene trimming of TCR beta chains was found in a later genetic analysis and replicated in an independent cohort. In both the original and validation cohorts, the classifier was reported to diagnose cytomegalovirus status with high specificity and sensitivity. Sequencing depth was assumed to be roughly uniform across donors in the presence/absence analyses, though that assumption may not hold. Assigning TCR associations to individual alleles was difficult when HLA alleles, especially DR and DQ, strongly co-occurred. Several of the top co-occurrence clusters appeared to be linked to parvovirus B19, influenza, CMV and Epstein-Barr virus, according to a later analysis. In a later genetic analysis, fewer N-insertions in productive TCRs were reported among donors in an Asian-associated ancestry cluster than the approximately 670-donor mean. Because the 87-base-pair reads could not distinguish some IMGT-functional V segments, including TRBV6-2 and TRBV6-3, those segments were excluded. Compared with equally common non-associated chains, HLA-associated TCR beta chains in a later analysis were more clonally expanded and had lower generation probabilities. A few of the identified cytomegalovirus-associated TCR beta chains were confirmed in vitro to be specific for cytomegalovirus antigens. Most TCR sequences were observed very rarely across donors, whereas some public TCRs were present in many individuals. According to a later analysis, most CMV-associated TCR beta chains appeared to be HLA-restricted, and the HLA associations seemed to be driven largely by CMV exposure. A later analysis found that TCR association rates varied across HLA loci, with DRB1 alleles showing the most associated TCRs and HLA-C alleles the fewest. In the study, about 150 TCR beta chains were listed as associated with cytomegalovirus.

The cohort comprised 670 or so healthy bone marrow donors. All cohort members were sampled while nominally healthy, although unrecorded immune exposures were likely present. The donor tested CMV seronegative, placing the donor among the 352 seronegative members of the cohort. A peripheral blood sample was provided by each donor, and peripheral blood mononuclear cells were used for TCR beta sequencing. Genomic DNA was extracted from the blood cell samples with the Qiagen DNeasy Blood Extraction Kit. Counted from cysteine to phenylalanine, this CDR3 has 17 amino acids. Of the read, only the CDR3 DNA is kept; its 51 bases are in frame from base 1. After removal of 3 bases from V and 7 bases from J, the junction retains 9 bases not matched to a gene. The CDR1 and CDR2 encoded by the germline V gene are SGHNT and YENEEA. This clone came up a few times. Its antigen specificity is not known. Nothing much larger sits one base from this clone, and base qualities are not available.

Preparation of the library involved the immunoSEQ multiplex PCR assay. For the multiplex PCR, a mixture combining 60 forward primers for TCR Vbeta segments and 13 reverse primers for TCR Jbeta segments was used. The CDR3 region of rearranged TCR beta genes was amplified from genomic DNA with a multiplex PCR assay. The Illumina HiSeq System was used to sequence the amplified TCR beta libraries as 87-base-pair reads. In the original analysis: A later analysis counted about 80 million unique TCR beta chains across the 670 or so repertoires, and 10 million to 12 million of these chains were shared by at least two donors. Raw reads were error-corrected and collapsed into unique sequences with a nearest-neighbor algorithm that merged closely related sequences to remove PCR and sequencing errors. CDR3 sequences were aligned to IMGT reference sequences to assign V, D and J gene segments. For a sequence to be retained, at least a six-nucleotide match to both a V gene segment and a J gene segment was required. A rearrangement was called productive if the CDR3 had no stop codons and remained in frame with V and J, and every other rearrangement was called non-productive. CDR3 was defined according to IMGT convention as the region running from the second conserved V-encoded cysteine to the conserved J-encoded phenylalanine. Sequences without an unambiguous match to a single V gene segment were excluded from the earlier analysis of about 600 of the donors. In an earlier analysis of about 590 of the donors, a V segment was called functional when productive rearrangements were above 56.7%, and segregating when the standard deviation between donors exceeded 5%. A statistical classification framework was built to diagnose cytomegalovirus status from the catalog of TCR beta chain sequences. A later analysis assigned V and J genes by comparing TCR nucleotide sequences with IMGT/GENE-DB human TR gene sequences. Using the TCRdist pipeline, a later analysis assigned CDR3 sequences along with most-parsimonious VDJ recombination scenarios. A later analysis defined each TCR beta chain by its CDR3 amino acid sequence plus V-gene family, and excluded reads lacking a unique V-gene family. To address suspected cross-contamination and a sequencing artifact, a later analysis removed around 600 highly shared, low-generation-probability nucleotide sequences. In a later analysis, a clonal expansion index for each public chain was calculated from normalized within-repertoire ranks of inferred template counts. A later analysis computed generation probabilities with a VDJ recombination model fitted to out-of-frame rearrangements, and checked the results against IGoR. A later analysis scored TCR-TCR, TCR-HLA and TCR-CMV co-occurrence with hypergeometric tests, applying a repertoire-size bias correction to TCR pairs. False discovery rates were estimated in a later analysis by permuting HLA or CMV assignments 20 times. In a later analysis, co-occurring TCRs were grouped using DBSCAN, with TCRdist sequence similarity added in when clustering inside HLA-allele-positive subsets. For co-occurrence clustering, repertoires with fewer than 30,000 or more than 120,000 public chains were excluded, along with roughly 5 repertoires with anomalous nucleotide sharing. TCRdb took this table from immuneACCESS and kept in-frame rearrangements with V and J called. Such tables lack part of the clones; where checked against another copy, unresolved V genes explain under half of the gap, and the rest is unexplained. That table is the source of V, J and clone size, and D and trimming were worked out from the DNA. A total of 150,000 to 200,000 clones appear in this sample, roughly 83% of them only once. 2.3% of the sample lies in the top ten.

The sequence was obtained from a woman in her fifties or sixties in good health and CMV-seronegative. Specimen: PBMCs. The V gene is TRBV11-3 and the J gene is TRBJ2-1, with 13 central nucleotides matching TRBD2. The CDR3 region has the sequence CASSLGAGTSGANEQFF. The DNA reads as follows: TGTGCCAGCAGCTTGGGGGCAGGGACTAGCGGGGCAAATGAGCAGTTCTTC.